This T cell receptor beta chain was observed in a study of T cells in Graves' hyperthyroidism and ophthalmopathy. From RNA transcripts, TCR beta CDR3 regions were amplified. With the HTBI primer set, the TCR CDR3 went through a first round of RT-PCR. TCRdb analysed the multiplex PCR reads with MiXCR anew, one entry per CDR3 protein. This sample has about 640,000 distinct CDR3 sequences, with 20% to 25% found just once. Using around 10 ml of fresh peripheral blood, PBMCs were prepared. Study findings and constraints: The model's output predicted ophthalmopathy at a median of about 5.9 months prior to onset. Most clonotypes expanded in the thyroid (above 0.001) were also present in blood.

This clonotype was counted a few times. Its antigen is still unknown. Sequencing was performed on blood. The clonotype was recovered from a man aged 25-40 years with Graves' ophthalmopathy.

This CDR3 is CSVEDITGSGYTF. The CDR3 bases are TGCAGCGTTGAAGATATTACCGGGTCTGGCTACACCTTC. This chain connects TRBV29-1 to TRBJ1-2; D not certain. This CDR3 is 13 amino acids long. V was clipped by 0 bases and J by 7 bases, with 12 bases between them. Looked up from germline, CDR1 is SQVTM and CDR2 is ANQGSEA.